Below are 25 T cell receptor beta chains sequenced from a single sample in a study of T-cell memory formation after mild COVID-19. TCRdb re-called the 5' RACE reads with MiXCR, one entry per CDR3 protein. The sample lists 350,000 to 400,000 distinct CDR3 sequences; around 14% were seen once. The sequenced material came from PBMCs or a T cell subset sorted from them (not recorded which). These receptors were obtained from a man between 18 and 29 years old who had mild COVID-19 (a few samples of this study predate the infection). Cell type and time point are not known.

The table lists this clonotype with many counts. J is TRBJ2-3 and V is TRBV20-1, with D possibly TRBD1 on 6 matching bases. The CDR3 has 13 residues. V was shortened by 4 bases and J by 6 bases, with 14 bases between the two germline ends. Germline V gene sequence: CDR1 DFQATT, CDR2 SNEGSKA (reference sequence). The CDR3 DNA sequence: TGCAGTGCTAAATGGGTGGGGGCGGATACGCAGTATTTT. Amino acids: CSAKWVGADTQYF.

The CDR3 is CASSLQGEQPQHF. CDR3 DNA sequence: TGCGCCAGCAGCTTGCAGGGGGAGCAGCCCCAGCATTTT. The chain combines TRBV5-1 with TRBJ1-5, with 7 bases identical to TRBD1. The germline CDR1 and CDR2 sequences are SGHRS and YFSETQ. The V segment lost 1 base and the J segment 7 bases; nucleotides outside the gene matches: 2. The CDR3 consists of 13 residues. The variable domain in full, with the rest retrieved from reference TRBV5-1 and TRBJ1-5, is KAGVTQTPRYLIKTRGQQVTLSCSPISGHRSVSWYQQTPGQGLQFLFEYFSETQRNKGNFPGRFSGRQFSNSRSEMNVSTLELGDSALYLCASSLQGEQPQHFGDGTRLSIL.

There are many counts of this clonotype. V usage is TRBV4-1 and J usage is TRBJ1-5; 8 bases map to TRBD1. Trimming cost V 4 bases and J 2 bases; bases outside gene matches: 13. Germline V lookup: CDR1 MGHRA, CDR2 YSYEKL. CDR3 length: 18 residues. This chain's CDR3 is CASSRQGLAGVGNQPQHF. The CDR3 bases are TGCGCCAGCAGCCGACAGGGGTTAGCAGGGGTGGGCAATCAGCCCCAGCATTTT.

This chain links TRBV6-2 or TRBV6-3 with TRBJ2-1; TRBD2 might be the D (6 bases). Trimming took 6 bases from V and 0 from J, leaving 15 bases between them. This CDR3 contains 16 residues. Germline CDR1 reads MNHEY; CDR2 reads SVGEGT. The CDR3 region has the DNA TGTGCCAGCAGCGACCCGGGAGTCGGCTCCTACAATGAGCAGTTCTTC. It is translated as CASSDPGVGSYNEQFF.

V gene TRBV7-2 combines with J gene TRBJ1-2, with D perhaps matching TRBD1 (5 bases). Trimming removed 5 bases at V and 4 bases at J, with 14 bases between. The CDR3 consists of 14 residues. Germline V gene data show CDR1 as SGHTA and CDR2 as FQGNSA. This chain's CDR3 is CASSPTLGAYGYTF. In nucleotides, the CDR3 is TGTGCCAGCAGCCCCACCCTAGGGGCCTATGGCTACACCTTC.

The gene calls are TRBV4-1 and TRBJ2-5; D call uncertain. The CDR3 is 15 amino acids. Per germline, CDR1 MGHRA and CDR2 YSYEKL. V was clipped by 1 base and J by 2 bases, with 11 bases between them. CDR3 nucleotide sequence: TGCGCCAGCAGCCAAGTGCCCGGAAGTCAAGAGACCCAGTACTTC. Translating it yields CASSQVPGSQETQYF.

This clonotype came up many times. The chain carries TRBV4-3 and TRBJ1-6; tentative D call: TRBD1 (6 bases). Trimming took off 6 bases at V and 4 bases at J, with 10 bases between the two ends. The CDR3 consists of 14 residues. Germline V gene sequence: CDR1 LGHNA, CDR2 YSLEER. CDR3 nucleotide sequence: TGCGCCAGCAGAGGGGGGCAGTATAATTCACCCCTCCACTTT. Protein product: CASRGGQYNSPLHF.

There are a few counts of this clonotype. The chain uses TRBV5-1 and TRBJ1-1; TRBD1 matches at 7 bases. With 4 bases clipped from V and 7 bases from J, the junction kept 10 bases outside the gene matches. The germline V gene encodes CDR1 SGHRS and CDR2 YFSETQ. This CDR3 comprises 14 residues. In DNA form, the CDR3 reads TGCGCCAGCAGCCCTCAGGGGGGGGTCGGTGAAGCTTTCTTT. Protein product: CASSPQGGVGEAFF.

This clonotype was counted a few times. The chain couples TRBV7-2 to TRBJ1-2, with D unresolved. The germline CDR1 and CDR2 sequences are SGHTA and FQGNSA. This CDR3 comprises 13 residues. Between the trimmed V and J ends, which lost 4 bases and 8 bases, there was a span of 14 bases. CDR3 protein: CASSSRPPLGYTF. The CDR3 DNA reads as TGTGCCAGCAGCTCAAGGCCTCCCTTAGGCTACACCTTC.

This clonotype was picked up a small number of times. The chain recombines TRBV5-4 with TRBJ1-2, with no clear D. The CDR3 runs to 14 residues. V lost 3 bases and J lost 8, with 17 bases in between. Germline-derived CDR1 and CDR2 are SGHNT and YYREEE (reference sequence). The chain's CDR3 is CASSSSVLAGGYTF. The CDR3 bases are TGTGCCAGCAGCTCGTCGGTTCTCGCGGGGGGCTACACCTTC.

This clonotype was seen a few times. The chain joins TRBV14 to TRBJ1-1, with a possible D match to TRBD1 (6 bases). Trimming cost V 3 bases and J 1 base, with 18 bases left between them. The germline V gene encodes CDR1 SGHDN and CDR2 FVKESK. CDR3 size: 17 residues. The CDR3 bases are TGTGCCAGCAGCCACGGATGGACAGCCTACAGGAACACTGAAGCTTTCTTT. This codes for CASSHGWTAYRNTEAFF.

This clonotype was recorded a few times. The rearrangement joins TRBV7-9 to TRBJ2-7; TRBD1 matches 10 bases. The V and J ends lost 5 bases and 0 bases, in that order; junction bases with no gene match: 4. The CDR3 extends over 15 amino acids. The V gene's germline CDR1 is SEHNR and CDR2 FQNEAQ (reference sequence). The CDR3 is CASSQGQGSSYEQYF. DNA of the CDR3: TGTGCCAGCAGCCAGGGACAGGGGAGCTCCTACGAGCAGTACTTC.

V gene TRBV5-1 combines with J gene TRBJ1-1, with no clear D. Trimming took off 1 base at V and 0 bases at J, with 13 bases between the two ends. Germline V lookup: CDR1 SGHRS, CDR2 YFSETQ. The CDR3 loop spans 16 amino acids. In DNA form, the CDR3 reads TGCGCCAGCAGCTTGTCAGTGATCCATATGAACACTGAAGCTTTCTTT. Translated, it gives CASSLSVIHMNTEAFF.

In this sample, this clonotype turned up a few times. The chain couples TRBV20-1 to TRBJ1-1, with 12 bases that match TRBD1. Trimming at V came to 2 bases and at J to 3 bases, leaving 10 bases not matched to a gene. Per germline, CDR1 DFQATT and CDR2 SNEGSKA (reference sequence). The CDR3 totals 17 residues. The CDR3 sequence: CSARLYPGQGAHTEAFF. Written as DNA, the CDR3 is TGCAGTGCTAGACTCTACCCGGGACAGGGGGCCCACACTGAAGCTTTCTTT.

The rearrangement uses TRBV20-1 and TRBJ1-1; TRBD1 is a possible D gene (5 bases). Germline CDR1 is DFQATT and CDR2 is SNEGSKA (reference sequence). Trimming cost V 1 base and J 5 bases, with 14 bases left between them. There are 14 residues in the CDR3. CDR3 sequence: CSARAGGGVTEAFF. The CDR3, as DNA: TGCAGTGCTAGAGCGGGCGGAGGGGTGACTGAAGCTTTCTTT.

The chain employs TRBV12-3 or TRBV12-4 and TRBJ2-1, with a weak D call TRBD1 (6 bases). The CDR3 length is 15 residues. Trimming pared 6 bases from V and 4 bases from J, leaving 16 bases between. The CDR3 region is CASRSIRGRYNEQFF. CDR3 sequence (DNA): TGTGCCAGCAGGAGCATCAGGGGAAGGTACAATGAGCAGTTCTTC.

The sample holds many counts of this clonotype. The rearrangement joins TRBV2 to TRBJ2-7; D is perhaps TRBD1 (7 bases). With 7 bases removed from V and 4 bases from J, the gap between germline ends came to 17 bases. The CDR3 has 14 residues. Germline loops: CDR1 SNHLY, CDR2 FYNNEI. The CDR3 region is CASTQGGHLYEQYF. CDR3 DNA sequence: TGTGCCAGCACTCAGGGGGGACACCTATACGAGCAGTACTTC.

As concerns this clonotype: A much more abundant neighbour one base away suggests this may be a read error. This chain joins TRBV6-5 and TRBJ1-4, with TRBD1 matching 9 bases. This CDR3 contains 14 residues. Germline CDR1 MNHEY, CDR2 SVGAGI. The CDR3, as DNA: TGTGCCGGCAGGTCCGGGACAGGGAATGAAAAACTGTTTTTT. This translates into CAGRSGTGNEKLFF.

The chain recombines TRBV15 with TRBJ1-4, with D perhaps matching TRBD1 (5 bases). Between the trimmed V and J ends, which lost 1 base and 7 bases, there was a span of 10 bases. Germline-derived CDR1 and CDR2 are LNHNV and YYDKDF (reference sequence). The CDR3 is 14 amino acids. The CDR3 DNA reads as TGTGCCACCAGCAGAGGTCAGGGCCGTGAAAAACTGTTTTTT. This sequence encodes CATSRGQGREKLFF.

This chain connects TRBV4-2 to TRBJ1-1, with D hard to call. The germline CDR1 and CDR2 sequences are LGHNA and YNFKEQ. This CDR3 contains 15 residues. V gave up 0 bases and J gave up 11 bases, with 19 bases separating them. The CDR3 is CASSQEESAFPEAFF. The CDR3, as DNA: TGTGCCAGCAGCCAAGAAGAGTCAGCCTTCCCGGAGGCTTTCTTT.

This clonotype was observed at least ten times. The chain couples TRBV5-6 to TRBJ2-4; TRBD1 might be the D (5 bases). CDR1 SGHDT and CDR2 YYEEEE come from the germline V gene. V was trimmed by 4 bases and J by 8 bases, leaving 16 bases between them. The CDR3 loop spans 14 amino acids. The CDR3 DNA reads TGTGCCAGCAGCCTCAGGGTGTCTTTGGACATTCAGTACTTC. It codes for CASSLRVSLDIQYF.

This clonotype has only a few counts. This chain joins TRBV15 and TRBJ1-1; D is ambiguous. The CDR3 covers 15 residues. Trimming took 3 bases from V and 1 from J, leaving 12 bases between them. In germline, CDR1 is LNHNV, CDR2 YYDKDF (reference sequence). The CDR3 DNA sequence: TGTGCCACCAGCAGGCCAAGGAAAGGGAACACTGAAGCTTTCTTT. It encodes CATSRPRKGNTEAFF. Supplemented by reference TRBV15 and TRBJ1-1, the full variable domain reads DAMVIQNPRYQVTQFGKPVTLSCSQTLNHNVMYWYQQKSSQAPKLLFHYYDKDFNNEADTPDNFQSRRPNTSFCFLDIRSPGLGDTAMYLCATSRPRKGNTEAFFGQGTRLTVV.

This clonotype was counted between two and nine times. This chain joins TRBV7-3 and TRBJ1-1; a possible D gene is TRBD1 (5 bases). The V and J ends lost 1 base and 4 bases respectively, with 16 bases between them. The CDR3 contains 16 residues. Germline CDR1 and CDR2: SGHTA and FQGTGA. CDR3 DNA: TGTGCCAGCAGCTTAAGGCCAGGGAGCGGGACCACTGAAGCTTTCTTT. This translates into CASSLRPGSGTTEAFF.

The J gene is TRBJ1-1, the V gene TRBV18, with D unresolved. The germline CDR1 and CDR2 sequences are KGHSH and LQKENI. The CDR3 runs to 14 residues. Trimming took 4 bases from V and 4 from J, leaving 13 bases between them. CDR3 DNA: TGTGCCAGCTCACTAGGACCCGATGGCACTGAAGCTTTCTTT. Translating gives CASSLGPDGTEAFF.

This chain uses TRBV4-1 with TRBJ2-7; 10 bases line up with TRBD2. From germline, CDR1 is MGHRA and CDR2 YSYEKL. The CDR3 loop spans 16 amino acids. J was trimmed by 6 bases and V by 1 base; bases with no gene match: 9. Here the CDR3 reads CASSQAGLAGVREQYF. The CDR3 DNA is TGCGCCAGCAGCCAAGCGGGCCTAGCGGGAGTCCGCGAGCAGTACTTC.